This T cell receptor beta chain was sequenced for a study of control samples from healthy donors and cancer patients. Using immunoSEQ multiplex PCR, the repertoire was profiled, and TCRdb retains in-frame clones only, with some absent. This table holds 120,000 or so clones, approximately 87% found once. After removal of 4 bases from V and 4 bases from J, the junction contained 7 bases not matched to a gene. CDR1 is LNHDA and CDR2 is SQIVND in the germline V gene (reference sequence). This CDR3 comprises 15 residues. The clonotype comes from a man between 60 and 75 years old in good health. Sequencing was done on a sample of blood. The chain combines TRBV19 with TRBJ1-2, with 9 bases lining up with TRBD1. Here the CDR3 reads CASSTPRTGAYGYTF. Written as DNA, the CDR3 is TGTGCCAGTAGTACACCACGGACAGGGGCCTATGGCTACACCTTC.